These 21 T cell receptor beta chains were all obtained from the same sample, sequenced in a study of T cells in Graves' hyperthyroidism and ophthalmopathy. RNA transcripts provided the source from which TCR beta CDR3 regions were amplified. With the HTBI primer set, the TCR CDR3 went through a first round of RT-PCR. TCRdb redid the calling of the multiplex PCR reads with MiXCR, one entry per CDR3 protein. The repertoire holds under 650,000 distinct CDR3 sequences, 15% to 20% seen once, with around 4% in the top ten. Sequenced input: blood. The receptors originated from a woman under 40 with Graves' hyperthyroidism.

This clonotype was observed a handful of times. The rearrangement joins TRBV7-2 to TRBJ2-7; the match to TRBD2 covers 15 bases. V lost 1 base to trimming and J lost 5 bases; unmatched junction nucleotides: 0. The CDR3 contains 15 residues. Looked up from germline, CDR1 is SGHTA and CDR2 is FQGNSA. CDR3 loop: CASSLGTSGRDEQYF. CDR3 DNA: TGTGCCAGCAGCTTAGGGACTAGCGGGAGGGACGAGCAGTACTTC.

The CDR3 nucleotides read TGTGCCAGCAGCCGGGGACAGGGGATAGAGACCCAGTACTTC. This translates into CASSRGQGIETQYF. This chain links TRBV13 with TRBJ2-5; 10 bases fit TRBD1. The CDR3 length is 14 residues. The germline CDR1 and CDR2 sequences are PRHDT and FYEKMQ (reference sequence). Trimming at V came to 5 bases and at J to 4 bases, leaving 4 bases not matched to a gene.

The sample holds a few counts of this clonotype. The DNA of the CDR3 is TGTGCCAGCAGTTCAAGGACTAGCGGGCTCTATGAGCAGTTCTTC. It encodes CASSSRTSGLYEQFF. The rearrangement joins TRBV6-5 to TRBJ2-1, with TRBD2 matching 11 bases. CDR1 MNHEY and CDR2 SVGAGI come from the germline V gene. This CDR3 contains 15 residues. V lost 4 bases, J lost 8 bases, and 7 bases stayed unmatched.

This clonotype occurred a few times. This sequence joins TRBV6-2 or TRBV6-3 and TRBJ2-5, with D possibly being TRBD2 (6 bases). Germline assignment: CDR1 MNHEY and CDR2 SVGEGT. Trimming left V 9 bases short and J 13 bases short, with 18 bases between. There are 11 residues in the CDR3. CDR3 DNA sequence: TGTGCCAGTGCAACTCCGGGACTCCTGTACTTC. Encoded protein: CASATPGLLYF.

This clonotype was recorded a few times. The chain links TRBV24-1 to TRBJ1-5, with a weak D call TRBD1 (5 bases). CDR1 is KGHDR, CDR2 SFDVKD, per germline. The V end was cut by 6 bases, the J end by 0 bases, with 8 bases between. This CDR3 contains 14 residues. This CDR3 is CATSLGGSNQPQHF. The CDR3 bases are TGTGCCACCAGTTTGGGGGGTAGCAATCAGCCCCAGCATTTT.

This clonotype occurred a few times. The gene calls are TRBV7-9 and TRBJ1-3; TRBD1 matches at 7 bases. J gave up 2 bases and V 6 bases, and 13 bases lay outside the gene matches. The CDR3 consists of 17 residues. CDR1 is SEHNR, CDR2 FQNEAQ, per germline (reference sequence). In DNA, the CDR3 is TGTGCCAGCAGTCCCCGACAGGGAGCAAATACTGGAAACACCATATATTTT. This codes for CASSPRQGANTGNTIYF.

This clonotype was observed many times. The V call is TRBV10-3, the J call TRBJ2-7; TRBD1 is a possible D gene (6 bases). Trimming pared 8 bases from V and 3 bases from J, leaving 17 bases between. Germline V gene lookup returns CDR1 ENHRY and CDR2 SYGVKD. This CDR3 comprises 14 residues. The CDR3 sequence: CAIFEGGASYEQYF. The CDR3 nucleotides are TGTGCCATCTTTGAAGGGGGTGCGAGCTACGAGCAGTACTTC.

This chain uses TRBV28 with TRBJ2-1, with TRBD2 matching 11 bases. Trimming removed 4 bases from V and 0 bases from J; junction bases left unmatched: 17. This CDR3 contains 21 residues. CDR1 is MDHEN, CDR2 SYDVKM, per germline. CDR3 residues: CASSSYGLLAGGLSSYNEQFF. CDR3 nucleotide sequence: TGTGCCAGCAGTTCTTATGGCCTCCTAGCGGGAGGTCTGAGCTCCTACAATGAGCAGTTCTTC.

The chain has TRBV20-1 and TRBJ2-7, with 13 positions matching TRBD2. Germline CDR1 DFQATT, CDR2 SNEGSKA (reference sequence). This CDR3 region has 20 residues. The V and J ends lost 2 bases and 2 bases, in that order; junction bases with no gene match: 18. The chain's CDR3 is CSARSAGRGLAGEVPYEQYF. The DNA for the CDR3 is TGCAGTGCTAGATCGGCAGGGAGAGGACTAGCGGGAGAGGTCCCCTACGAGCAGTACTTC.

The chain links TRBV12-3 or TRBV12-4 to TRBJ1-1, with D uncertain. The V and J ends lost 3 bases and 3 bases respectively, with 14 bases between them. The CDR3 length is 15 residues. CDR3 in amino acids: CASSFRSVSDTEAFF. For the CDR3, the DNA is TGTGCCAGCAGTTTTCGGTCCGTGAGTGACACTGAAGCTTTCTTT.

In this sample, this clonotype turned up a few times. The J gene is TRBJ2-1, the V gene TRBV20-1; TRBD2 agrees at 7 bases. V was pared by 6 bases and J by 0 bases, with 8 bases of the junction left unmatched. The V gene's germline CDR1 is DFQATT and CDR2 SNEGSKA (reference sequence). This CDR3 has 15 residues. The DNA for the CDR3 is TGCAGTGCAATCAACGGCGGGGGCTCCTACAATGAGCAGTTCTTC. This codes for CSAINGGGSYNEQFF.

The chain combines TRBV29-1 with TRBJ2-7; D is unclear. This CDR3 spans 13 amino acids. The germline gives CDR1 SQVTM, CDR2 ANQGSEA. Trimming cost V 4 bases and J 1 base, with 11 bases left between them. The CDR3: CSVGVSGSYEQYF. CDR3 in DNA: TGCAGCGTTGGTGTATCGGGTTCCTACGAGCAGTACTTC.

This clonotype was detected many times. The J gene is TRBJ1-1, the V gene TRBV6-1, with D maybe TRBD1 (5 bases). The V gene lost 10 bases and the J gene lost 1 base, with 7 bases spanning the gap. Germline V gene lookup returns CDR1 MNHNS and CDR2 SASEGT. The CDR3 sequence is 11 residues long. The CDR3 DNA is TGTGCCACCGGGACGAACACTGAAGCTTTCTTT. This encodes CATGTNTEAFF.

A note on this clonotype: This likely came from a read error, as a far larger clone is one base away. The chain uses TRBV12-3 or TRBV12-4 and TRBJ1-1; the D gene is possibly TRBD1 (6 bases). There are 13 residues in the CDR3. Here the CDR3 reads CASSFGQNAEAFF. The CDR3 DNA reads TGTGCCAGCAGTTTCGGACAGAACGCTGAAGCTTTCTTT.

The chain carries TRBV5-1 and TRBJ1-6; possibly TRBD1 for D (6 bases). This CDR3 has 14 residues. Germline CDR1 reads SGHRS; CDR2 reads YFSETQ. V lost 1 base to trimming and J lost 5 bases, with 7 bases between them. CDR3 coding DNA: TGCGCCAGCAGCTTGTGGACAGATAATTCACCCCTCCACTTT. This encodes CASSLWTDNSPLHF.

This clonotype was counted between two and nine times. The rearrangement joins TRBV6-1 to TRBJ2-7; 9 nucleotides align to TRBD1. CDR3 length: 12 amino acids. Per germline, CDR1 MNHNS and CDR2 SASEGT. V trimming: 8 bases; J trimming: 2 bases; junction bases outside the gene matches: 1. CDR3 residues: CASGQGTYEQYF. The CDR3 DNA sequence: TGTGCCAGCGGACAGGGGACCTACGAGCAGTACTTC.

This clonotype was seen at least ten times. This chain links TRBV6-1 with TRBJ2-5; a weak D match, TRBD2 (6 bases). This CDR3 comprises 17 residues. Germline V CDR1 and CDR2: MNHNS, SASEGT. V was cut by 4 bases and J by 3 bases, with 21 bases left in between. CDR3 region: CASSGGTVITMKETQYF. The CDR3 bases are TGTGCCAGCAGTGGGGGGACTGTTATAACAATGAAAGAGACCCAGTACTTC.

There are many counts of this clonotype. V and J are TRBV28 and TRBJ2-5; a possible D gene is TRBD1 (6 bases). Trimming removed 7 bases at V and 4 bases at J, with 16 bases between. Germline-derived CDR1 and CDR2 are MDHEN and SYDVKM. This CDR3 spans 14 amino acids. CDR3 sequence reads: CASILQGQVETQYF. The CDR3 bases are TGTGCCAGCATATTACAGGGTCAGGTAGAGACCCAGTACTTC.

The chain joins TRBV15 to TRBJ1-3, with a tentative D call TRBD1 (5 bases). The CDR3 has 14 residues. Germline loops: CDR1 LNHNV, CDR2 YYDKDF (reference sequence). Deletions cut 6 bases from V and 0 bases from J, with 9 bases between. The CDR3 nucleotides are TGTGCCACCAGTCCGAGGGGCTCTGGAAACACCATATATTTT. Translated, it gives CATSPRGSGNTIYF.

This chain joins TRBV2 and TRBJ2-7; D not resolved. The germline gives CDR1 SNHLY, CDR2 FYNNEI. V dropped 5 bases and J dropped 0 bases, with 23 bases sitting between them. CDR3 length equals 18 residues. In DNA form, the CDR3 reads TGTGCCAGCAGTCGTGGCGCCAGCAGTGGATTAGTCTCCTACGAGCAGTACTTC. Its protein is CASSRGASSGLVSYEQYF.

This clonotype came up a few times. The chain recombines TRBV6-2 or TRBV6-3 with TRBJ1-1; D is possibly TRBD1 (5 bases). This CDR3 spans 13 amino acids. The germline gives CDR1 MNHEY, CDR2 SVGEGT. V shed 7 bases and J shed 2 bases, with 11 bases lying between them. The CDR3 here is CASKVRVNTEAFF. CDR3 bases: TGTGCCAGCAAGGTCAGGGTAAACACTGAAGCTTTCTTT.